This T cell receptor (beta chain) was retrieved from a study of cytotoxic CD8 clonotypes in ibrutinib-treated CLL. Trimming cost V 5 bases and J 0 bases, with 14 bases left between them. The CDR3 length is 17 residues. The germline V gene has CDR1 SNHLY and CDR2 FYNNEI. Using immunoSEQ multiplex PCR, the repertoire was profiled, and TCRdb retains in-frame clones only, with some absent. The sample holds approximately 190,000 clones; just under 80% are singletons and the top ten take about an eighth. The chain employs TRBV2 and TRBJ2-6; D perhaps matches TRBD1 (5 bases). The sequence derives from a human donor with chronic lymphocytic leukemia. Specimen: PBMCs, collected after 12 months of ibrutinib treatment. The DNA for the CDR3 is TGTGCCAGCAGTTACGACAGTACCTCCTCTGGGGCCAACGTCCTGACTTTC. Translated, it gives CASSYDSTSSGANVLTF.